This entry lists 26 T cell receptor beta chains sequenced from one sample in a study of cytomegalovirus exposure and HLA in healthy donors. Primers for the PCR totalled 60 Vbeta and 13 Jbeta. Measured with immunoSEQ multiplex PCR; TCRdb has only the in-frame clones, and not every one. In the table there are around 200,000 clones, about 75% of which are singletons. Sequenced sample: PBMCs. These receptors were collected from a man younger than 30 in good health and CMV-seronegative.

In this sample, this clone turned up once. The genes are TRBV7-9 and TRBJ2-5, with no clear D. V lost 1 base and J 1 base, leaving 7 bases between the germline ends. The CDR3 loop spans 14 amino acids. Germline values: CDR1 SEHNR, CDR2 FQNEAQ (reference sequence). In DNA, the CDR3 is TGTGCCAGCAGCTTAGGGCAACCCCAAGAGACCCAGTACTTC. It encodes CASSLGQPQETQYF.

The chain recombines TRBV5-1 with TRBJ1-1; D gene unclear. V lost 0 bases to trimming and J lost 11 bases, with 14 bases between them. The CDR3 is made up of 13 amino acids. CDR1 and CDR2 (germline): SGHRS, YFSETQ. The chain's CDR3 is CASSLVPQEGAFF. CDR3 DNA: TGCGCCAGCAGCTTGGTACCCCAGGAAGGTGCTTTCTTT.

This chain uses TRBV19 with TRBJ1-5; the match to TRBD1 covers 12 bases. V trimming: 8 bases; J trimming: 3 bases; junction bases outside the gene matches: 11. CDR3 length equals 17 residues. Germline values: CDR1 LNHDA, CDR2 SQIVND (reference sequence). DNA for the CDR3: TGTGCCAGTCACCCCGGGACAGGGGGCGATATCAATCAGCCCCAGCATTTT. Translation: CASHPGTGGDINQPQHF.

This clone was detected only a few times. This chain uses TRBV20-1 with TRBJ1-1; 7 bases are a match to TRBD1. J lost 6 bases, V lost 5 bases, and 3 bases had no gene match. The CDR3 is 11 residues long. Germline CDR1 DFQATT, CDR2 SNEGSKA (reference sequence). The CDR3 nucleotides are TGCAGTGCTCACCAGGGGGCTGAAGCTTTCTTT. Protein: CSAHQGAEAFF.

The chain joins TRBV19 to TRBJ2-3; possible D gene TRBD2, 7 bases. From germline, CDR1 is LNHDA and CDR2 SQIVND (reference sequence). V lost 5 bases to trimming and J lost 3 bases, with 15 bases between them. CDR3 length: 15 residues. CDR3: CASSPWGGGTDTQYF. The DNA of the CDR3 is TGTGCCAGTAGTCCCTGGGGAGGGGGTACAGATACGCAGTATTTT.

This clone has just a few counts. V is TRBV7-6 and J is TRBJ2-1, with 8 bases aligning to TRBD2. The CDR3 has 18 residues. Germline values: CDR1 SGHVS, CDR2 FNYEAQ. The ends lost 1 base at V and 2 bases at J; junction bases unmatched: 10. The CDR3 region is CASSLDLTQRGTYNEQFF. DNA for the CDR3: TGTGCCAGCAGCTTAGACCTTACTCAGCGGGGGACCTACAATGAGCAGTTCTTC.

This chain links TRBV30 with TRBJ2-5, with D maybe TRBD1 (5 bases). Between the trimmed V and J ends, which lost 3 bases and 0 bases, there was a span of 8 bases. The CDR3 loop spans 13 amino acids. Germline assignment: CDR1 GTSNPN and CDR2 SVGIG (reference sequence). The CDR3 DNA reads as TGTGCCTGGAGCGCAGGGAACCAAGAGACCCAGTACTTC. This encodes CAWSAGNQETQYF.

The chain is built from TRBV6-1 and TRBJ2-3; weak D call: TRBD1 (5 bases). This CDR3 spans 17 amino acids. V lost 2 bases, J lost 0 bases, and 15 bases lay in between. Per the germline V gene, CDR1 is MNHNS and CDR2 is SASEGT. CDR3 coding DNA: TGTGCCAGCAGTGAATACACAGGCCCGATAAGCACAGATACGCAGTATTTT. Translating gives CASSEYTGPISTDTQYF.

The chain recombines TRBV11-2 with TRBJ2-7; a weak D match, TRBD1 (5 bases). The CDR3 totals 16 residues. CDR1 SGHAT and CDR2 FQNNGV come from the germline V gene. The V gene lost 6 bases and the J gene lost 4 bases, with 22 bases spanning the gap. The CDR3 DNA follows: TGTGCCAGCAGTGACAGAAGGTACAGGTCGCCGTACGAGCAGTACTTC. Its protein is CASSDRRYRSPYEQYF.

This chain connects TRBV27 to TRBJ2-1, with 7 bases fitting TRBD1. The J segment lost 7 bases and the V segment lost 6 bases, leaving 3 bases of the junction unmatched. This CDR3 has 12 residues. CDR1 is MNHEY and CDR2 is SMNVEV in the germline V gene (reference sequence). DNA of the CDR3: TGTGCCAGCAGAGACAGGGAGAATGAGCAGTTCTTC. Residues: CASRDRENEQFF.

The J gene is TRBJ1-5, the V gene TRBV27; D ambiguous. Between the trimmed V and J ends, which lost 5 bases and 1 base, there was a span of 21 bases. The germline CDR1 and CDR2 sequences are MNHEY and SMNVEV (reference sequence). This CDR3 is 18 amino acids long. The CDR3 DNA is TGTGCCAGCAGTCCCGCAGAGGTTTTTGGAGGAAGCAATCAGCCCCAGCATTTT. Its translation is CASSPAEVFGGSNQPQHF.

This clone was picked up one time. CDR3 sequence reads: CASSQQGGNQPQHF. In DNA, the CDR3 is TGTGCCAGCTCACAACAGGGTGGGAATCAGCCCCAGCATTTT. This sequence joins TRBV18 and TRBJ1-5; possibly TRBD1 for D (6 bases). The CDR3 has 14 amino acids. Trimming shortened V by 4 bases and J by 4 bases, and 11 bases separated the two germline ends. Germline loops: CDR1 KGHSH, CDR2 LQKENI.

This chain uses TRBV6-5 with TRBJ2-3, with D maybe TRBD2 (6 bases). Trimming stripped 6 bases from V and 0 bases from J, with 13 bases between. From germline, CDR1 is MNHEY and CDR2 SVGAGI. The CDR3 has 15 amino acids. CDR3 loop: CASRATGGSTDTQYF. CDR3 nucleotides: TGTGCCAGCAGGGCCACCGGGGGTAGCACAGATACGCAGTATTTT.

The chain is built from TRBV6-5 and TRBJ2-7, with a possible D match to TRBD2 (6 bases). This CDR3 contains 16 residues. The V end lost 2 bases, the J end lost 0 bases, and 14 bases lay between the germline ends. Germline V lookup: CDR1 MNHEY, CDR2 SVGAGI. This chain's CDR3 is CASSYLGGIASYEQYF. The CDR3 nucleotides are TGTGCCAGCAGTTACCTCGGCGGGATTGCCTCCTACGAGCAGTACTTC.

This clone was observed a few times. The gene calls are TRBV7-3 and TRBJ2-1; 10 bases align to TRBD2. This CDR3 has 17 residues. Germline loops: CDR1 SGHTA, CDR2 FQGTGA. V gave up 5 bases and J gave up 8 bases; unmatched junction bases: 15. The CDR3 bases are TGTGCCAGCAGCAGGTGGGGGGAGCGGGGGGGTGCGGATGAGCAGTTCTTC. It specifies CASSRWGERGGADEQFF.

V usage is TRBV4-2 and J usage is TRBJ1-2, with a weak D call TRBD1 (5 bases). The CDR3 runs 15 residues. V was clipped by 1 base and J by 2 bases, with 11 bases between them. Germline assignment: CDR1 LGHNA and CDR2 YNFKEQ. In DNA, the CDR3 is TGTGCCAGCAGCCAAGCTGTAGGGGAAAACTATGGCTACACCTTC. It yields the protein CASSQAVGENYGYTF.

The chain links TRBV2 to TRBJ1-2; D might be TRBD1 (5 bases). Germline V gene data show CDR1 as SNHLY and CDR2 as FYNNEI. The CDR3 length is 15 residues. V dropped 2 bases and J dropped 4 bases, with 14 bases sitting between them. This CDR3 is CASSELVGVSYGYTF. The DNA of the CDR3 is TGTGCCAGCAGTGAACTAGTAGGGGTCTCCTATGGCTACACCTTC.

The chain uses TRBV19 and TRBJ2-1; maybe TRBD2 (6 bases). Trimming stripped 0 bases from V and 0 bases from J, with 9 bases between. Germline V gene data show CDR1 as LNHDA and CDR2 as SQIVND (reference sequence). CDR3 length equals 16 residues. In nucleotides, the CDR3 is TGTGCCAGTAGTATAGATCTGACTAGCTCCTACAATGAGCAGTTCTTC. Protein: CASSIDLTSSYNEQFF.

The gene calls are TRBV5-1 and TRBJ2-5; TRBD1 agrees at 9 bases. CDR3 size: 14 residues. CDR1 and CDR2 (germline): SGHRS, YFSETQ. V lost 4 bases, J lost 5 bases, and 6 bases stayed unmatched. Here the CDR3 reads CASSPGTGFETQYF. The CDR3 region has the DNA TGCGCCAGCAGCCCCGGGACAGGGTTTGAGACCCAGTACTTC.

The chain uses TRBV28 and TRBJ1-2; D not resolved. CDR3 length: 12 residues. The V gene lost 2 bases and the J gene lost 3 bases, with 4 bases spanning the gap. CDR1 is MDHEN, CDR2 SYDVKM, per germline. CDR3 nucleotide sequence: TGTGCCAGCAGTTTAAGCGACTATGGCTACACCTTC. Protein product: CASSLSDYGYTF.

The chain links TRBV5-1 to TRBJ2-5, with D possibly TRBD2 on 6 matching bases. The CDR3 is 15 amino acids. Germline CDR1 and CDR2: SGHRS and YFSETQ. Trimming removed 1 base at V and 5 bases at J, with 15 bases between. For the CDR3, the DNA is TGCGCCAGCAGCTTGCACGGGAGTATCCCGGAGACCCAGTACTTC. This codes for CASSLHGSIPETQYF. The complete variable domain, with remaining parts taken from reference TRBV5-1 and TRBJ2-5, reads KAGVTQTPRYLIKTRGQQVTLSCSPISGHRSVSWYQQTPGQGLQFLFEYFSETQRNKGNFPGRFSGRQFSNSRSEMNVSTLELGDSALYLCASSLHGSIPETQYFGPGTRLLVL.

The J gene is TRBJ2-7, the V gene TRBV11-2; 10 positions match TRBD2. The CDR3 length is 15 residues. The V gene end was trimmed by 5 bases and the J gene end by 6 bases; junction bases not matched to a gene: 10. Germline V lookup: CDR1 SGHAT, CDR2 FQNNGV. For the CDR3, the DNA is TGTGCCAGCAGCCCCCTTCGGGGACTAGCGTTCGAGCAGTACTTC. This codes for CASSPLRGLAFEQYF.

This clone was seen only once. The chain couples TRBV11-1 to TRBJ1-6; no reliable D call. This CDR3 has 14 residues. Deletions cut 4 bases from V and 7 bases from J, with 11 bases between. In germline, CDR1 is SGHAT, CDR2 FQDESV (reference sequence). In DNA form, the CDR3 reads TGTGCCAGCAGCTCCCGGACGGGGAATTCACCCCTCCACTTT. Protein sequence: CASSSRTGNSPLHF.

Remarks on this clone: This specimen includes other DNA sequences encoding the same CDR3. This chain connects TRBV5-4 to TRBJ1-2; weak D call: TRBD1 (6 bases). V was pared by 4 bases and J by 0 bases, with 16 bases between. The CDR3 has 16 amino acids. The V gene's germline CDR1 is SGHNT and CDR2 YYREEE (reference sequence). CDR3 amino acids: CASSGKGGTPNYGYTF. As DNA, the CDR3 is TGTGCCAGCAGCGGAAAAGGGGGAACTCCTAACTATGGCTACACCTTC.

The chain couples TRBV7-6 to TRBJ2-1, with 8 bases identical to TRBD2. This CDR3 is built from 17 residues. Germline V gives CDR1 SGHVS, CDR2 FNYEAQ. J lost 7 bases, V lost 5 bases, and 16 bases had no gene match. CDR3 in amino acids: CASSHWIAGSGWNEQFF. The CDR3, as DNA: TGTGCCAGCAGCCACTGGATAGCGGGATCGGGGTGGAATGAGCAGTTCTTC.

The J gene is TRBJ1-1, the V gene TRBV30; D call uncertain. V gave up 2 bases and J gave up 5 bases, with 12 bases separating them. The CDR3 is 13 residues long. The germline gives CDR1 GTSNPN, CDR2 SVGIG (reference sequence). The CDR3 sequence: CAWSHASGTEAFF. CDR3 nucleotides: TGTGCCTGGAGTCATGCCTCGGGGACTGAAGCTTTCTTT.